This T cell receptor beta chain originates from a study of identical twins. Study-wide findings and caveats: Out-of-frame sharing of TCR alpha in monozygotic twins was underestimated by models. Surplus twin overlap in beta out-of-frame sequences was less pronounced.

Germline V lookup: CDR1 SGHRS, CDR2 YFSETQ. V gave up 1 base and J gave up 2 bases; unmatched junction bases: 5. The CDR3 covers 17 residues. TCRdb called the 5' RACE reads again in MiXCR, with one record for every CDR3 protein. The table records some 560,000 distinct CDR3 sequences, just under 10% of them present only once. A note on this clonotype: Its antigen is still unknown.

The same data also contributed to another study, on yellow fever vaccine responses in identical twins. This second study notes: Reportedly, the response of twins' T cells to the vaccine seemed partly convergent, partly personalized.

The chain uses TRBV5-1 and TRBJ2-3, with 12 bases fitting TRBD2. The sample taken for sequencing was PBMCs. This clonotype was sampled from a young woman in good health. The CDR3 DNA reads TGCGCCAGCAGCTTGACGCTAGCGGGGGGGCACACAGATACGCAGTATTTT. Protein product: CASSLTLAGGHTDTQYF.